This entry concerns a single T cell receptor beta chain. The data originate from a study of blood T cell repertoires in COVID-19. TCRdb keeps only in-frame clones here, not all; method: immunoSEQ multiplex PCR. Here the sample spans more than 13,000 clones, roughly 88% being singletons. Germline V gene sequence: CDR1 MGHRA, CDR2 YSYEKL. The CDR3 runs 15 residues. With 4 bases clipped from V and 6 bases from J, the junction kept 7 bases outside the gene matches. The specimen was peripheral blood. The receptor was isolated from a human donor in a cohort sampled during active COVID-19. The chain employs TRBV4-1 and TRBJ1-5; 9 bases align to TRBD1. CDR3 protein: CASSLGDRGGQPQHF. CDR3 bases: TGCGCCAGCAGCCTAGGAGACAGGGGGGGTCAGCCCCAGCATTTT.